The entry that follows covers one TCR beta chain sequence. Antigen: not known. MiXCR was run by TCRdb on the 5' RACE reads, yielding one entry per CDR3 protein. The sample lists about 460,000 distinct CDR3 sequences, roughly 5.3% occurring once. CDR1 is SGHTA and CDR2 is FQGNSA in the germline V gene. V lost 1 base and J lost 3; bases outside the gene matches: 1. This CDR3 spans 14 amino acids. This entry comes from a study of CD8 T cells in ankylosing spondylitis. Findings of the study overall: Typical of ankylosing spondylitis blood, it appeared, was a TCR beta motif of several highly homologous variants.

Sequenced input: blood, either unsorted or a sorted T cell fraction (not recorded which). The origin of this receptor is a male donor with ankylosing spondylitis. The rearrangement joins TRBV7-2 to TRBJ2-3; the match to TRBD1 covers 7 bases. CDR3 DNA: TGTGCCAGCAGCTTAGAGGGGGCTACAGATACGCAGTATTTT. Translated, it gives CASSLEGATDTQYF.